This T cell receptor beta chain was observed in a study of cytomegalovirus exposure and HLA in healthy donors. Study information: Unique TCRs from HLA-typed donors, 65 million to 85 million of them, were held in an early data release.

Study outcomes and limitations: Researchers had no immune exposure information except CMV serostatus available. A previous analysis found most TCR beta V segments productive roughly 87% or roughly 30% of the time. In vitro checks showed that a few CMV-associated chains really do target CMV antigens.

About this clone itself: Its target is unknown.

It was with 60 Vbeta and 13 Jbeta primers that the PCR ran. The data were produced by immunoSEQ multiplex PCR, yet TCRdb's version contains in-frame clones alone and is incomplete. The sample yields about 150,000 clones, almost 80% seen once. This CDR3 is built from 16 residues. V trimming: 5 bases; J trimming: 5 bases; junction bases outside the gene matches: 8. Germline V lookup: CDR1 SGHTA, CDR2 FQGNSA. This TCR was sampled from a male donor in good health and CMV-seronegative. The source material was PBMCs. The V gene is TRBV7-2, the J gene TRBJ2-7, with TRBD2 matching 14 bases. CDR3 loop: CASSTGLAGGWDEQYF. CDR3 DNA: TGTGCCAGCAGCACCGGACTAGCGGGAGGATGGGACGAGCAGTACTTC.